Below are 5 T cell receptor beta chains sequenced from a single sample in a study of shared clonotypes between healthy human individuals. Assay used: immunoSEQ multiplex PCR; TCRdb lists only in-frame clones, some missing. The sample yields approximately 1,500,000 clones, 95% to 99% seen once. Input material: naive CD4+ T cells sorted from blood. This sample's subset: CD45RA+ positively selected. Receptors were obtained from a man younger than 45 in good health.

This chain links TRBV5-4 with TRBJ1-4; D unresolved. This CDR3 has 13 residues. CDR1 and CDR2 (germline): SGHNT, YYREEE (reference sequence). Trimming shortened V by 4 bases and J by 7 bases, and 11 bases separated the two germline ends. The CDR3 loop is CASSGKEGEKLFF. The DNA for the CDR3 is TGTGCCAGCAGCGGAAAGGAGGGTGAAAAACTGTTTTTT. The variable domain in full, completed from reference TRBV5-4 and TRBJ1-4, reads ETGVTQSPTHLIKTRGQQVTLRCSSQSGHNTVSWYQQALGQGPQFIFQYYREEENGRGNFPPRFSGLQFPNYSSELNVNALELDDSALYLCASSGKEGEKLFFGSGTQLSVL.

The rearrangement joins TRBV4-1 to TRBJ2-7; D might be TRBD1 (6 bases). Per germline, CDR1 MGHRA and CDR2 YSYEKL. Trimming shortened V by 0 bases and J by 5 bases, and 14 bases separated the two germline ends. The CDR3 runs to 15 residues. CDR3 DNA sequence: TGCGCCAGCAGCCAAGATCAAGGACAGATGAACGAGCAGTACTTC. Translating it yields CASSQDQGQMNEQYF.

The genes are TRBV19 and TRBJ1-5; D is undetermined. Trimming cost V 1 base and J 4 bases, with 5 bases left between them. The CDR3 extends over 13 amino acids. Germline CDR1 and CDR2: LNHDA and SQIVND (reference sequence). The CDR3 loop is CASSIVWNQPQHF. CDR3 coding DNA: TGTGCCAGTAGTATAGTGTGGAATCAGCCCCAGCATTTT.

J is TRBJ2-2 and V is TRBV21-1; TRBD2 is taken as the D call from the table, unchecked against the DNA. TRBV21-1 is a known pseudogene. The CDR3 has 23 amino acids. The CDR3 sequence: CASSKVVPRASGRVSGFTGELFF. CDR3 nucleotides: TGTGCCAGCAGCAAGGTAGTACCCCGGGCTAGCGGGAGGGTTTCTGGGTTCACCGGGGAGCTGTTTTTT.

The gene calls are TRBV5-1 and TRBJ2-2, with TRBD2 identical over 8 bases. CDR1 and CDR2 (germline): SGHRS, YFSETQ. The junction had 4 bases not matched to a gene; V was cut back by 3 bases and J by 3 bases. The CDR3 is 15 residues long. The CDR3 DNA follows: TGCGCCAGCAGCTCGGGACTAGTTGACACCGGGGAGCTGTTTTTT. Translated: CASSSGLVDTGELFF.